This passage covers 27 T cell receptor beta chains from one sample sequenced in a study of patients and donors after allogeneic stem cell transplantation. Via MiXCR, TCRdb re-called the RT-PCR reads, giving one row per CDR3 protein. The sample consists of 150,000 to 200,000 distinct CDR3 sequences, approximately 22% of them appearing once. What was sequenced was blood, either unsorted or a sorted T cell fraction (not recorded which). The receptors come from a human donor who was either an allogeneic HSCT recipient or a stem cell or donor lymphocyte infusion donor (not recorded which). It is not recorded whose cells these are; they may come from a transplant donor.

This clonotype was observed a handful of times. This chain uses TRBV7-9 with TRBJ2-3, with TRBD1 matching over 8 bases. In germline, CDR1 is SEHNR, CDR2 FQNEAQ (reference sequence). V gave up 4 bases and J gave up 5 bases; unmatched junction bases: 8. The CDR3 covers 15 residues. In DNA form, the CDR3 reads TGTGCCAGCAGCTCACAGACAGGGGTGGAAGATACGCAGTATTTT. It yields the protein CASSSQTGVEDTQYF. Drawing the rest from reference TRBV7-9 and TRBJ2-3, the complete variable domain is DTGVSQNPRHKITKRGQNVTFRCDPISEHNRLYWYRQTLGQGPEFLTYFQNEAQLEKSRLLSDRFSAERPKGSFSTLEIQRTEQGDSAMYLCASSSQTGVEDTQYFGPGTRLTVL.

The rearrangement uses TRBV20-1 and TRBJ2-3, with D perhaps matching TRBD1 or TRBD2 (5 bases each). V was clipped by 0 bases and J by 11 bases, with 6 bases between them. The CDR3 is 10 amino acids. Germline V gives CDR1 DFQATT, CDR2 SNEGSKA (reference sequence). DNA of the CDR3: TGCAGTGCTAGAGATGGGGGGCAGTATTTT. It codes for CSARDGGQYF.

This clonotype was counted many times. The rearrangement joins TRBV6-6 to TRBJ1-3, with 8 bases identical to TRBD1. The CDR3 has 16 amino acids. After removal of 6 bases from V and 8 bases from J, the junction contained 15 bases not matched to a gene. The V gene's germline CDR1 is MNHNY and CDR2 SVGAGI (reference sequence). The CDR3 protein is CASSTTGVNAADTIYF. Here the CDR3 DNA reads TGTGCCAGCAGCACGACAGGGGTAAATGCTGCGGACACCATATATTTT.

The V gene is TRBV4-1, the J gene TRBJ1-5; 7 nucleotides agree with TRBD1. Germline lookup yields CDR1 MGHRA and CDR2 YSYEKL. Trimming cost V 2 bases and J 6 bases; bases outside gene matches: 13. The CDR3 runs 17 residues. Here the CDR3 reads CASSQLIQGWASQPQHF. The CDR3 nucleotides are TGCGCCAGCAGCCAATTAATACAGGGGTGGGCAAGTCAGCCCCAGCATTTT.

This clonotype showed up just a few times. The rearrangement joins TRBV5-1 to TRBJ2-5, with D tentatively TRBD1 (6 bases). The V and J ends lost 3 bases and 5 bases respectively, with 17 bases between them. CDR1 and CDR2 from the germline V gene are SGHRS and YFSETQ. The CDR3 has 15 residues. CDR3 DNA sequence: TGCGCCAGCAGCTCGGGACAAAGAGTGAAGGAGACCCAGTACTTC. It specifies CASSSGQRVKETQYF.

The J gene is TRBJ2-2, the V gene TRBV5-1; 10 bases agree with TRBD2. V shed 4 bases and J 6 bases; nucleotides not matched to a gene: 3. CDR3 length: 14 residues. The germline gives CDR1 SGHRS, CDR2 YFSETQ. The CDR3 nucleotides are TGCGCCAGCAGCCAACTAGCGGGGTCCGGGGAGCTGTTTTTT. This encodes CASSQLAGSGELFF.

The J gene is TRBJ2-7, the V gene TRBV5-1; 8 bases are a match to TRBD1. Trimming cost V 2 bases and J 2 bases; bases outside gene matches: 6. Per the germline V gene, CDR1 is SGHRS and CDR2 is YFSETQ. CDR3 length equals 15 residues. CDR3 region: CASSFLGTGTYEQYF. The CDR3 coding sequence is TGCGCCAGCAGCTTTCTCGGGACAGGAACCTACGAGCAGTACTTC.

This clonotype showed up just once. In nucleotides, the CDR3 is TGCAGCGTTGTAGGATCGGGCGGTGAGCAGTTCTTC. It yields the protein CSVVGSGGEQFF. The gene calls are TRBV29-1 and TRBJ2-1; D gene unclear. V gave up 4 bases and J gave up 9 bases, with 13 bases separating them. CDR1 SQVTM and CDR2 ANQGSEA come from the germline V gene. The length of the CDR3 is 12 residues.

V usage is TRBV11-3 and J usage is TRBJ2-4; 10 nucleotides agree with TRBD1. Per germline, CDR1 SGHNT and CDR2 YENEEA. There are 13 residues in the CDR3. J gave up 8 bases and V 4 bases, and 2 bases lay outside the gene matches. For the CDR3, the DNA is TGTGCCAGCAGCTCCGGGACAGGGGACATTCAGTACTTC. Amino acids: CASSSGTGDIQYF. Variable domain in full (rest from reference TRBV11-3 and TRBJ2-4): EAGVVQSPRYKIIEKKQPVAFWCNPISGHNTLYWYLQNLGQGPELLIRYENEEAVDDSQLPKDRFSAERLKGVDSTLKIQPAELGDSAVYLCASSSGTGDIQYFGAGTRLSVL.

This clonotype appeared a few times. The V gene is TRBV6-6, the J gene TRBJ2-1; 7 nucleotides agree with TRBD1. Germline-derived CDR1 and CDR2 are MNHNY and SVGAGI (reference sequence). J was trimmed by 4 bases and V by 6 bases; bases with no gene match: 6. This CDR3 has 14 amino acids. In DNA, the CDR3 is TGTGCCAGCAGGAAGGGGGCTTCTTACAATGAGCAGTTCTTC. It specifies CASRKGASYNEQFF.

This clonotype was seen only once. J is TRBJ2-2 and V is TRBV6-5; 9 nucleotides line up with TRBD2. Germline CDR1 MNHEY, CDR2 SVGAGI. The CDR3 spans 17 residues. Losses at the gene ends were 0 bases for V and 1 base for J; bases not matched to a gene: 3. CDR3 nucleotide sequence: TGTGCCAGCAGTTACTCGGAACTAGCGGGGAACACCGGGGAGCTGTTTTTT. It is translated as CASSYSELAGNTGELFF.

The chain employs TRBV14 and TRBJ2-4; no clear D. This CDR3 contains 14 residues. V was trimmed by 0 bases and J by 9 bases, leaving 12 bases between them. Germline lookup yields CDR1 SGHDN and CDR2 FVKESK. The CDR3 sequence: CASSQEAFYPIQYF. The CDR3 DNA follows: TGTGCCAGCAGCCAAGAGGCTTTCTACCCCATTCAGTACTTC.

This sequence joins TRBV29-1 and TRBJ1-2; TRBD1 might be the D (6 bases). Trimming stripped 6 bases from V and 4 bases from J, with 18 bases between. The CDR3 runs 14 residues. CDR1 is SQVTM and CDR2 is ANQGSEA in the germline V gene. The CDR3 loop reads CSVPRTEIIYGYTF. The CDR3 DNA is TGCAGCGTCCCCAGGACAGAGATTATCTATGGCTACACCTTC.

The table lists this clonotype with many counts. The rearrangement joins TRBV20-1 to TRBJ1-1; TRBD1 matches at 7 bases. CDR1 DFQATT and CDR2 SNEGSKA come from the germline V gene (reference sequence). The CDR3 contains 15 residues. V shed 5 bases and J 1 base; nucleotides not matched to a gene: 10. DNA of the CDR3: TGCAGTGCTCTAATAAACAGGGGAGGGAACACTGAAGCTTTCTTT. Translated: CSALINRGGNTEAFF.

At least ten counts were recorded for this clonotype. This chain links TRBV5-1 with TRBJ1-1, with a weak D call TRBD1 (5 bases). The germline V gene encodes CDR1 SGHRS and CDR2 YFSETQ. The CDR3 consists of 16 residues. With 3 bases removed from V and 0 bases from J, the gap between germline ends came to 15 bases. The CDR3 region has the DNA TGCGCCAGCAGCTCCGGACACGGACCTCTGAACACTGAAGCTTTCTTT. Amino acid sequence: CASSSGHGPLNTEAFF.

This clonotype was picked up many times. The conserved closing phenylalanine or tryptophan is absent in this CDR3, likely reflecting a read error. The DNA is left out, because the CDR3 cannot be placed on it with certainty; the CDR3 is given as TCRdb lists it. The rearrangement uses TRBV20-1 and TRBJ1-1; the DNA was not used to check the table's D call, TRBD1. Germline V CDR1 and CDR2: DFQATT, SNEGSKA (reference sequence). The CDR3 spans 11 residues, counting both ends. The CDR3 sequence is CSARVAGSQGL.

The rearrangement joins TRBV12-3 or TRBV12-4 to TRBJ1-2; the D gene is possibly TRBD1 (5 bases). This CDR3 comprises 16 residues. Trimming removed 3 bases from V and 4 bases from J, with 18 bases in between. The CDR3 reads CASSFWLTEGPYGYTF. CDR3 DNA sequence: TGTGCCAGCAGTTTTTGGCTTACGGAGGGGCCCTATGGCTACACCTTC.

This clonotype was seen a handful of times. V and J are TRBV20-1 and TRBJ1-4; D call uncertain. CDR1 is DFQATT, CDR2 SNEGSKA, per germline (reference sequence). The V gene lost 4 bases and the J gene lost 0 bases, with 9 bases spanning the gap. The CDR3 totals 14 residues. The DNA for the CDR3 is TGCAGTGCTAACCCGACCGCAACTAATGAAAAACTGTTTTTT. Amino acid sequence: CSANPTATNEKLFF.

This clonotype was seen a few times. The chain links TRBV20-1 to TRBJ2-7; perhaps TRBD2 as D (7 bases). From germline, CDR1 is DFQATT and CDR2 SNEGSKA (reference sequence). This CDR3 spans 13 amino acids. V was clipped by 4 bases and J by 7 bases, with 17 bases between them. CDR3 sequence (DNA): TGCAGTGCTACCCCGTGGGGGGGCCAGGAGCAGTACTTC. This sequence encodes CSATPWGGQEQYF.

The rearrangement uses TRBV5-1 and TRBJ2-5; D unclear. CDR3 length: 14 amino acids. The ends were cut back, 0 bases at V and 5 bases at J, with 11 bases in the middle. The germline gives CDR1 SGHRS, CDR2 YFSETQ. CDR3 bases: TGCGCCAGCAGCTTGGTACAGACCTGGGAGACCCAGTACTTC. Residues: CASSLVQTWETQYF.

The chain couples TRBV29-1 to TRBJ2-3; the match to TRBD2 covers 10 bases. The ends lost 7 bases at V and 0 bases at J; junction bases unmatched: 13. Germline V gene data show CDR1 as SQVTM and CDR2 as ANQGSEA. This CDR3 spans 17 amino acids. The CDR3 bases are TGCAGCGCCAACCTAGCGGGGGTAATACTTAGCACAGATACGCAGTATTTT. This translates into CSANLAGVILSTDTQYF.

The rearrangement joins TRBV12-3 or TRBV12-4 to TRBJ2-1; D is perhaps TRBD1 (6 bases). This CDR3 contains 14 residues. Trimming took 1 base from V and 7 from J, leaving 11 bases between them. The DNA for the CDR3 is TGTGCCAGCAGTTTAGGGACAGTTACTAATGAGCAGTTCTTC. This encodes CASSLGTVTNEQFF.

This clonotype was seen more than once but under ten times. CDR3 amino acids: CASKNRGTEAFF. DNA of the CDR3: TGTGCCAGCAAGAACAGGGGCACTGAAGCTTTCTTT. This chain connects TRBV6-5 to TRBJ1-1; 7 bases map to TRBD1. The ends lost 7 bases at V and 4 bases at J; junction bases unmatched: 3. This CDR3 is built from 12 residues. Germline V gives CDR1 MNHEY, CDR2 SVGAGI.

The chain couples TRBV5-6 to TRBJ2-7; TRBD2 matches at 10 bases. Trimming at V came to 0 bases and at J to 3 bases, leaving 9 bases not matched to a gene. Germline V gives CDR1 SGHDT, CDR2 YYEEEE. There are 17 residues in the CDR3. The CDR3 DNA reads TGTGCCAGCAGCTTGGCACTAGCGGGGAGTCGGGACTACGAGCAGTACTTC. Protein: CASSLALAGSRDYEQYF. Full variable domain (rest looked up from reference TRBV5-6 and TRBJ2-7): DAGVTQSPTHLIKTRGQQVTLRCSPKSGHDTVSWYQQALGQGPQFIFQYYEEEERQRGNFPDRFSGHQFPNYSSELNVNALLLGDSALYLCASSLALAGSRDYEQYFGPGTRLTVT.

This clonotype was counted only a few times. The gene calls are TRBV6-2 or TRBV6-3 and TRBJ2-7, with TRBD2 as a possible D gene (6 bases). The CDR3 loop spans 15 amino acids. Germline-derived CDR1 and CDR2 are MNHEY and SVGEGT. The germline V and J ends were trimmed by 0 bases and 2 bases, with 11 bases remaining between them. DNA for the CDR3: TGTGCCAGCAGTTACTCTGGCGGGGCAGCCTACGAGCAGTACTTC. It encodes CASSYSGGAAYEQYF.

There are many counts of this clonotype. The chain joins TRBV10-2 to TRBJ1-4; the D is unclear. Looked up from germline, CDR1 is WSHSY and CDR2 is SAAADI. This CDR3 comprises 12 residues. V was clipped by 4 bases and J by 4 bases, with 4 bases between them. The CDR3 bases are TGCGCCAGCAGTGGGTTTAATGAAAAACTGTTTTTT. This gives the protein CASSGFNEKLFF.

This clonotype was counted only a few times. The J gene is TRBJ1-1, the V gene TRBV3-1; D might be TRBD1 (5 bases). The CDR3 is 16 residues long. V lost 5 bases, J lost 3 bases, and 19 bases lay in between. CDR1 and CDR2 (germline): LGHDT, YNNKEL (reference sequence). The CDR3: CASSDPLTEGYTEAFF. In DNA form, the CDR3 reads TGTGCCAGCAGCGACCCATTGACGGAGGGGTACACTGAAGCTTTCTTT.